Each of the 13 T cell receptor beta chains below was sequenced from the same sample in a study of T-cell reconstitution after alpha-beta-depleted transplantation in children. Unique molecular identifiers were built into the TCRbeta library. From the PCR reads, TCRdb called clonotypes with MiXCR, one entry per CDR3 protein. The sample has 780,000 or so distinct CDR3 sequences, roughly 16% seen once. The sample here was PBMCs, mostly from graft donor cells, taken 360 days after TCRalphabeta/CD19-depleted stem cell transplant. The receptors come from a male patient aged 10 to 17 who had a stem cell transplant for acute lymphoblastic leukemia, so the T cells may come from the graft donor.

This clonotype was counted a few times. The rearrangement joins TRBV20-1 to TRBJ2-1; maybe TRBD1 (5 bases). The ends were cut back, 3 bases at V and 4 bases at J, with 13 bases in the middle. This CDR3 has 14 residues. Looked up from germline, CDR1 is DFQATT and CDR2 is SNEGSKA (reference sequence). DNA for the CDR3: TGCAGTGCTAGTCGACAGCTCTTATACAATGAGCAGTTCTTC. Translating gives CSASRQLLYNEQFF.

This chain connects TRBV19 to TRBJ1-1; D is unresolved. CDR1 is LNHDA, CDR2 SQIVND, per germline (reference sequence). Trimming removed 6 bases at V and 5 bases at J, with 7 bases between. This CDR3 region has 11 residues. The CDR3 loop is CASRTVTEAFF. The DNA for the CDR3 is TGTGCCAGTAGGACGGTTACTGAAGCTTTCTTT.

The V and J genes are TRBV7-3 and TRBJ2-5, with D perhaps TRBD1 or TRBD2 (5 bases each). The CDR3 is 15 residues long. Per the germline V gene, CDR1 is SGHTA and CDR2 is FQGTGA. V dropped 5 bases and J dropped 1 base, with 14 bases sitting between them. For the CDR3, the DNA is TGTGCCAGCAGCCTGGGACCCCTTTTCCAAGAGACCCAGTACTTC. Its protein product is CASSLGPLFQETQYF.

This chain links TRBV6-2 or TRBV6-3 with TRBJ2-3; 10 positions match TRBD2. Germline V gene lookup returns CDR1 MNHEY and CDR2 SVGEGT. The CDR3 totals 20 residues. The trim removed 6 bases at V and 3 bases at J, leaving 21 bases unmatched. CDR3 coding DNA: TGTGCCAGCAGACCACCATGGGTTCTAGCGGGAGAGTCGGAGACAGATACGCAGTATTTT. Encoded protein: CASRPPWVLAGESETDTQYF.

In this sample, this clonotype turned up many times. J is TRBJ2-5 and V is TRBV5-1, with D possibly matching TRBD2 (6 bases). Looked up from germline, CDR1 is SGHRS and CDR2 is YFSETQ. The CDR3 spans 16 residues. V lost 2 bases to trimming and J lost 0 bases, with 14 bases between them. The CDR3 here is CASSFEAGINQETQYF. In DNA, the CDR3 is TGCGCCAGCAGCTTTGAGGCGGGAATCAACCAAGAGACCCAGTACTTC.

The V and J genes are TRBV18 and TRBJ2-3; D not certain. Trimming removed 5 bases from V and 0 bases from J, with 15 bases in between. Germline V gene lookup returns CDR1 KGHSH and CDR2 LQKENI. This CDR3 has 16 residues. The CDR3 nucleotides read TGTGCCAGCTCATCTCACCTAAGCACTAGCACAGATACGCAGTATTTT. Translation gives CASSSHLSTSTDTQYF. Looking up the rest from reference TRBV18 and TRBJ2-3 gives the full variable domain: NAGVMQNPRHLVRRRGQEARLRCSPMKGHSHVYWYRQLPEEGLKFMVYLQKENIIDESGMPKERFSAEFPKEGPSILRIQQVVRGDSAAYFCASSSHLSTSTDTQYFGPGTRLTVL.

This clonotype has just a few counts. Here the CDR3 DNA reads TGTGCCAGCAGTTACTCCCGGACGGCCCAAGAGACCCAGTACTTC. Its protein is CASSYSRTAQETQYF. The gene calls are TRBV6-5 and TRBJ2-5; no clear D gene. V shed 0 bases and J shed 1 base, with 9 bases lying between them. The CDR3 extends over 15 amino acids. The V gene's germline CDR1 is MNHEY and CDR2 SVGAGI.

The V call is TRBV12-3 or TRBV12-4, the J call TRBJ2-7; 9 bases map to TRBD1. Trimming took 7 bases from V and 3 from J; bases not matched to a gene: 4. The CDR3 spans 13 residues. This CDR3 reads CASIDRGGYEQYF. For the CDR3, the DNA is TGTGCCAGCATCGACAGGGGGGGCTACGAGCAGTACTTC.

This clonotype has just a few counts. The chain couples TRBV4-1 to TRBJ2-7, with TRBD2 matching 7 bases. After removal of 4 bases from V and 4 bases from J, the junction contained 13 bases not matched to a gene. The CDR3 length is 16 residues. Germline assignment: CDR1 MGHRA and CDR2 YSYEKL. CDR3 region: CASSPGEGTSVYEQYF. The CDR3 bases are TGCGCCAGCAGCCCCGGAGAGGGCACTAGCGTGTACGAGCAGTACTTC.

V is TRBV5-1 and J is TRBJ2-3, with a tentative D call TRBD1 (5 bases). The CDR3 covers 14 residues. Deletions cut 0 bases from V and 6 bases from J, with 11 bases between. Germline assignment: CDR1 SGHRS and CDR2 YFSETQ. CDR3 sequence (DNA): TGCGCCAGCAGCTTGGATGCCAGGGCTGATACGCAGTATTTT. It encodes CASSLDARADTQYF.

The table lists this clonotype with a few counts. The CDR3 nucleotides read TGTGCCAGCAGTTACTCGGCGACCGGGGAGCTGTTTTTT. This codes for CASSYSATGELFF. This rearrangement joins TRBV6-6 to TRBJ2-2; D not certain. Germline loops: CDR1 MNHNY, CDR2 SVGAGI (reference sequence). V lost 0 bases, J lost 5 bases, and 4 bases lay in between. CDR3 length: 13 residues.

The V gene is TRBV2, the J gene TRBJ2-7, with TRBD1 identical over 8 bases. J was trimmed by 0 bases and V by 11 bases; bases with no gene match: 21. CDR1 and CDR2 from the germline V gene are SNHLY and FYNNEI. This CDR3 comprises 18 residues. In DNA form, the CDR3 reads TGTGCCGTCCTCAGGGGGCTCCTAAAACCGTTTTTCTCCTACGAGCAGTACTTC. Protein sequence: CAVLRGLLKPFFSYEQYF. The full variable domain, in which reference TRBV2 and TRBJ2-7 provide the parts outside the CDR3, is EPEVTQTPSHQVTQMGQEVILRCVPISNHLYFYWYRQILGQKVEFLVSFYNNEISEKSEIFDDQFSVERPDGSNFTLKIRSTKLEDSAMYFCAVLRGLLKPFFSYEQYFGPGTRLTVT.

CDR3 sequence reads: CASSLEQGTDTQYF. The CDR3 bases are TGCGCCAGCAGCTTGGAACAGGGGACAGATACGCAGTATTTT. The chain joins TRBV5-1 to TRBJ2-3, with 7 bases that match TRBD1. V lost 0 bases, J lost 3 bases, and 1 base stayed unmatched. There are 14 residues in the CDR3. In germline, CDR1 is SGHRS, CDR2 YFSETQ.